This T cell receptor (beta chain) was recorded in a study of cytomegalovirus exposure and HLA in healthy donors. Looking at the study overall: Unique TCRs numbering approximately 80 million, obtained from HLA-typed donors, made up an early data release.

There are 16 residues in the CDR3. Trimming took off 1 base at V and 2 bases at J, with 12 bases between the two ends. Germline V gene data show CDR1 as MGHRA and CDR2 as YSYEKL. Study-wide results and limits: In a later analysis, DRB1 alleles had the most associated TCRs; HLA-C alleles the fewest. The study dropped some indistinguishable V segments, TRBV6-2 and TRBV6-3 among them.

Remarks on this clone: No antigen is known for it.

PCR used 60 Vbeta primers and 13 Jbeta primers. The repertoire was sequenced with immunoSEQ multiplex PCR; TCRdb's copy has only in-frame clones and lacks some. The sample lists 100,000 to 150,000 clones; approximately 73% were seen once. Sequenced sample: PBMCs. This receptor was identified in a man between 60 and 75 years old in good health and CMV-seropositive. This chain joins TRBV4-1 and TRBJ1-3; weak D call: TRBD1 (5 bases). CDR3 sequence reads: CASSQVNRNPGNTIYF. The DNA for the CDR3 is TGCGCCAGCAGCCAAGTCAACAGGAATCCTGGAAACACCATATATTTT.